The next 5 T cell receptor beta chains were all read from a single sample in a study of T cells in Graves' hyperthyroidism and ophthalmopathy. TCR beta CDR3 regions were amplified from RNA. HTBI primers drove first-round RT-PCR of the TCR CDR3. MiXCR was run by TCRdb on the multiplex PCR reads, yielding one entry per CDR3 protein. The profile shows 700,000 or so distinct CDR3 sequences, more than 12% of them singletons. Sequencing was carried out using blood. These receptors were taken from a woman between 45 and 60 years old with Graves' ophthalmopathy.

This clonotype was seen ten or more times. The chain combines TRBV7-2 with TRBJ2-4; TRBD1 matches at 8 bases. The CDR3 length is 15 residues. The J segment lost 0 bases and the V segment lost 5 bases, leaving 3 bases of the junction unmatched. The V gene's germline CDR1 is SGHTA and CDR2 FQGNSA. The DNA of the CDR3 is TGTGCCAGCAGCCCAGACAGGGGAGCCAAAAACATTCAGTACTTC. Amino acids: CASSPDRGAKNIQYF. The complete variable domain, with remaining parts taken from reference TRBV7-2 and TRBJ2-4, reads GAGVSQSPSNKVTEKGKDVELRCDPISGHTALYWYRQSLGQGLEFLIYFQGNSAPDKSGLPSDRFSAERTGGSVSTLTIQRTQQEDSAVYLCASSPDRGAKNIQYFGAGTRLSVL.

J is TRBJ2-7 and V is TRBV6-1; either TRBD1 or TRBD2 may fit D (5 bases each). Germline V gene sequence: CDR1 MNHNS, CDR2 SASEGT. This CDR3 is built from 14 residues. V gave up 8 bases and J gave up 0 bases, with 14 bases separating them. Here the CDR3 reads CASGRDGSSYEQYF. Written as DNA, the CDR3 is TGTGCCAGCGGCCGGGACGGCAGCTCCTACGAGCAGTACTTC.

A word on this clonotype: Germline is not matched at one junction end, which may reflect a read error. This chain connects TRBV7-7 to TRBJ2-7; unclear D gene. This CDR3 is built from 14 residues. From germline, CDR1 is SSHAT and CDR2 FNYEAQ (reference sequence). The chain's CDR3 is CASSLGLGPYEQYF. The DNA for the CDR3 is TGTGCTAGCAGCTTAGGGCTCGGCCCCTACGAGCAGTACTTC.

This clonotype has a single count. J is TRBJ1-4 and V is TRBV6-9, with D unresolved. This CDR3 has 13 amino acids. The germline V gene encodes CDR1 MNHGY and CDR2 SVAAGI. The V end lost 0 bases, the J end lost 8 bases, and 7 bases lay between the germline ends. The DNA for the CDR3 is TGTGCCAGCAGTTATTCTAGGTTAGAAAAACTGTTTTTT. Residues: CASSYSRLEKLFF.

This clonotype was found many times. This sequence joins TRBV28 and TRBJ2-7; 10 bases fit TRBD1. The CDR3 is 15 amino acids. V trimming: 3 bases; J trimming: 4 bases; junction bases outside the gene matches: 6. Germline assignment: CDR1 MDHEN and CDR2 SYDVKM. The CDR3 loop is CASSFWGQGRYEQYF. In nucleotides, the CDR3 is TGTGCCAGCAGTTTTTGGGGACAGGGGAGGTACGAGCAGTACTTC.